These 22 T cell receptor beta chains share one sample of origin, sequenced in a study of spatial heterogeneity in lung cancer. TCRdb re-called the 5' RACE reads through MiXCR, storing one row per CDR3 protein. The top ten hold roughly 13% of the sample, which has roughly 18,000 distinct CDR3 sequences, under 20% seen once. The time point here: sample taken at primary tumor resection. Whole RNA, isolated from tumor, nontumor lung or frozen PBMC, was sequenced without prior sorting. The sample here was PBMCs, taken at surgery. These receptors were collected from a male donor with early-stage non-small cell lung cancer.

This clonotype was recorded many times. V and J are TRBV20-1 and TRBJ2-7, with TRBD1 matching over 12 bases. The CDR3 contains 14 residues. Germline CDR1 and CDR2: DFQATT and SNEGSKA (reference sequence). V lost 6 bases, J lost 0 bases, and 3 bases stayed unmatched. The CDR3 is CSAPGQGASYEQYF. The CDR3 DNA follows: TGCAGTGCACCGGGACAGGGGGCCTCCTACGAGCAGTACTTC.

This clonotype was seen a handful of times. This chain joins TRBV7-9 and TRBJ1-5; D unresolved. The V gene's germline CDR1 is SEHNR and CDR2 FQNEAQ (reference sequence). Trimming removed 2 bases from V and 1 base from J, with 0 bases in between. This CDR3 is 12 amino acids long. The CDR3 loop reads CASSLSNQPQHF. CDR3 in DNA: TGTGCCAGCAGCTTAAGCAATCAGCCCCAGCATTTT.

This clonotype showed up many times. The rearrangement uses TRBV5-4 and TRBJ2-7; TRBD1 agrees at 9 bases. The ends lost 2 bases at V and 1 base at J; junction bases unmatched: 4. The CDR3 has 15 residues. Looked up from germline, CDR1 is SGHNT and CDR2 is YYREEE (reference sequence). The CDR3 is CASSFEDRGSYEQYF. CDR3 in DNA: TGTGCCAGCAGCTTTGAGGACAGGGGATCCTACGAGCAGTACTTC.

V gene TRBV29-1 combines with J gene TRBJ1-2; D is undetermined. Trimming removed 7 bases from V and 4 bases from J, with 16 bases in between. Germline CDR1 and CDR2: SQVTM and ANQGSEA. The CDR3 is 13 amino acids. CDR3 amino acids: CSAMRYGSYGYTF. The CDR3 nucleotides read TGCAGCGCTATGAGGTACGGATCCTATGGCTACACCTTC. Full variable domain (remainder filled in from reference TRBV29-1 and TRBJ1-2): SAVISQKPSRDICQRGTSLTIQCQVDSQVTMMFWYRQQPGQSLTLIATANQGSEATYESGFVIDKFPISRPNLTFSTLTVSNMSPEDSSIYLCSAMRYGSYGYTFGSGTRLTVV.

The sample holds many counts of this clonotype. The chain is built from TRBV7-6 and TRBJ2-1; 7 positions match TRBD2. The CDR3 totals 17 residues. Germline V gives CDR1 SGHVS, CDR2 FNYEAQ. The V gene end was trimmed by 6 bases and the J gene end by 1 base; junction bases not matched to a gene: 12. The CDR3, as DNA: TGTGCCAGCAGTCCTACTGGGGGGACTATATCCTACAATGAGCAGTTCTTC. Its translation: CASSPTGGTISYNEQFF.

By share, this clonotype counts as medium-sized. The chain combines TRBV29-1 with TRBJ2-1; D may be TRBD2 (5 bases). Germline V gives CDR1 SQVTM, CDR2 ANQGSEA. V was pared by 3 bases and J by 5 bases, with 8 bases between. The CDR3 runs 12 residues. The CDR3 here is CSVDPGNNEQFF. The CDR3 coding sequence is TGCAGCGTTGACCCGGGGAACAATGAGCAGTTCTTC.

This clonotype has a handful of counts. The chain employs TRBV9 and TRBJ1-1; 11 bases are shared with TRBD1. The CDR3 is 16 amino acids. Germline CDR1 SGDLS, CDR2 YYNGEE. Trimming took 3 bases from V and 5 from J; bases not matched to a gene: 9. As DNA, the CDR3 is TGTGCCAGCAGCGAGGGGACGGGACAGGGGGATACTGAAGCTTTCTTT. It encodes CASSEGTGQGDTEAFF.

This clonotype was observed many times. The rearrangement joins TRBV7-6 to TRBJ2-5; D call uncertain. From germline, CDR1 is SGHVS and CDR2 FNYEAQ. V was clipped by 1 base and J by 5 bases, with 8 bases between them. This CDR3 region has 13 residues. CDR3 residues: CASSLVVGETQYF. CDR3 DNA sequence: TGTGCCAGCAGCTTAGTCGTTGGGGAGACCCAGTACTTC.

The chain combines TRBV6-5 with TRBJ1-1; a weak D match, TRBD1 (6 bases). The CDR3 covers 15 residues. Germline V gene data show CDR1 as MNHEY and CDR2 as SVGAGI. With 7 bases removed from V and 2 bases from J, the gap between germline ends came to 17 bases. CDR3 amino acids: CASKGRGLYNTEAFF. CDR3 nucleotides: TGTGCCAGCAAGGGCAGGGGACTTTATAACACTGAAGCTTTCTTT.

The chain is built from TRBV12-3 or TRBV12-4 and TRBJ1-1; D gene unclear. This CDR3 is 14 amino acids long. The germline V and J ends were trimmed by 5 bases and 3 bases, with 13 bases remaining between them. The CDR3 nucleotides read TGTGCCAGCAGTCTCAAGGCTACGGACACTGAAGCTTTCTTT. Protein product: CASSLKATDTEAFF.

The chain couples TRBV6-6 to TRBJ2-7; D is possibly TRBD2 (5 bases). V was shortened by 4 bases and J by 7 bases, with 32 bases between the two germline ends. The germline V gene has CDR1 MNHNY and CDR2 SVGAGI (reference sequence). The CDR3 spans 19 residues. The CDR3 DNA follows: TGTGCCAGCAGTTTCATCCATAACAGAGGGAGAGGCTACTCGATTGAGCAGTACTTC. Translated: CASSFIHNRGRGYSIEQYF.

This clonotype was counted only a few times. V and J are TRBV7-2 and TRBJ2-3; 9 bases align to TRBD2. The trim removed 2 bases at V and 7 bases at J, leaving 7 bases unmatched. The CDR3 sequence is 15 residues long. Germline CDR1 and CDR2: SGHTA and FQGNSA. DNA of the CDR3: TGTGCCAGCAGCTTAATGCGGGGGGGCCTTTATACGCAGTATTTT. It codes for CASSLMRGGLYTQYF.

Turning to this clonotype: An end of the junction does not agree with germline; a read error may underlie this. CDR3 DNA sequence: TGTACCACCGCCCATGAGCAGTTCTTC. Its protein product is CTTAHEQFF. The V gene is TRBV24-1, the J gene TRBJ2-1; no firm D call. CDR1 is KGHDR and CDR2 is SFDVKD in the germline V gene. The CDR3 consists of 9 residues.

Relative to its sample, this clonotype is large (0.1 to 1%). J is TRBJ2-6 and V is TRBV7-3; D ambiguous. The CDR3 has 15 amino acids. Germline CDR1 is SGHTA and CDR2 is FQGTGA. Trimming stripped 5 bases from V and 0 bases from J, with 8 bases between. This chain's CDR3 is CASSRLSSGANVLTF. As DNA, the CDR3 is TGTGCCAGCAGCCGTTTGAGCTCTGGGGCCAACGTCCTGACTTTC.

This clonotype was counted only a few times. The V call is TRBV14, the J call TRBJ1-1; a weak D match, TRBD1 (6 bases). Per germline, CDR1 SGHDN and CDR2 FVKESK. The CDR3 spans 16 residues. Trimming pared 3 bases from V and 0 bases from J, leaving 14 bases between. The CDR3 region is CASSHRGAGVNTEAFF. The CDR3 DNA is TGTGCCAGCAGCCATCGGGGGGCAGGGGTGAACACTGAAGCTTTCTTT.

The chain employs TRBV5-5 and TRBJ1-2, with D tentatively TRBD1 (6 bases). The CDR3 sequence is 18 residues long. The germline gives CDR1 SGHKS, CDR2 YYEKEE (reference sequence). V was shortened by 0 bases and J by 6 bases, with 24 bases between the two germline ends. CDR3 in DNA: TGTGCCAGCAGCTTGGAGTCGGGACAAAATTACGCTCTAGATGGCTACACCTTC. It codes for CASSLESGQNYALDGYTF.

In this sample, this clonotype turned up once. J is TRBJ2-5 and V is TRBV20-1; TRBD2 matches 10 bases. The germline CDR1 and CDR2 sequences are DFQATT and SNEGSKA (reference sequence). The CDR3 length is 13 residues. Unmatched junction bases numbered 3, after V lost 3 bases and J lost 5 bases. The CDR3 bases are TGCAGTGCTAGTAGCGGGGGGTGGGAGACCCAGTACTTC. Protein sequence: CSASSGGWETQYF.

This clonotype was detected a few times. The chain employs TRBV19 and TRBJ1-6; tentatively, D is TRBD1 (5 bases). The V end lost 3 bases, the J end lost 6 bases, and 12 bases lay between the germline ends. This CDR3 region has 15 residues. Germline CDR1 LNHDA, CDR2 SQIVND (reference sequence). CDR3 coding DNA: TGTGCCAGTAGTATCCTGGGGGAATCTAATTCACCCCTCCACTTT. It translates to CASSILGESNSPLHF.

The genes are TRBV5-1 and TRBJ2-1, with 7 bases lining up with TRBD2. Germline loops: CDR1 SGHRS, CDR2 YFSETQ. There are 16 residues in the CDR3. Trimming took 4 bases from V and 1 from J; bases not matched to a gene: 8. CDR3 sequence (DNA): TGCGCCAGCAGCGCCTCAGCGGGGCTTTCCTACAATGAGCAGTTCTTC. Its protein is CASSASAGLSYNEQFF.

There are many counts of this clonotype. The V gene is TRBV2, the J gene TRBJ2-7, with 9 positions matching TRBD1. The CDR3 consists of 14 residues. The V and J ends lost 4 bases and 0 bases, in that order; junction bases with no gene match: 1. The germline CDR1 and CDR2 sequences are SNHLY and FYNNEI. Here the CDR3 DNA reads TGTGCCAGCAGTGTGGGACAGGGCTCCTACGAGCAGTACTTC. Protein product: CASSVGQGSYEQYF.

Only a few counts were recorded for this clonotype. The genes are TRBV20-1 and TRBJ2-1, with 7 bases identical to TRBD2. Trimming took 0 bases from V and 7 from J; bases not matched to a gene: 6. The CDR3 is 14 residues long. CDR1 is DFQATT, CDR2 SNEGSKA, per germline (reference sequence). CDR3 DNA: TGCAGTGCTAGAGATAGGGACTACAAGAATGAGCAGTTCTTC. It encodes CSARDRDYKNEQFF.

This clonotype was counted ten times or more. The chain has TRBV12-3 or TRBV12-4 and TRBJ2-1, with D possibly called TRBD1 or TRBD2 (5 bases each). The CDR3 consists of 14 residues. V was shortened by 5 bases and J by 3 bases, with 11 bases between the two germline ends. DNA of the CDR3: TGTGCCAGCAGTGAAAGGGACGGCTACAATGAGCAGTTCTTC. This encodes CASSERDGYNEQFF.